The next 30 T cell receptor beta chains were all read from a single sample in a study of blood T cell repertoires in COVID-19. TCRdb keeps only in-frame clones here, not all; method: immunoSEQ multiplex PCR. The sample carries tens of thousands of clones, 75% to 85% recorded once. Specimen: peripheral blood. These receptors were taken from a man aged 40-49 years with acute or convalescent COVID-19.

The chain couples TRBV10-3 to TRBJ2-3; D unresolved. Trimming left V 3 bases short and J 1 base short, with 8 bases between. Germline loops: CDR1 ENHRY, CDR2 SYGVKD. This CDR3 has 14 residues. Here the CDR3 reads CAISEASGTDTQYF. The CDR3 DNA is TGTGCCATCAGTGAAGCTAGTGGCACAGATACGCAGTATTTT.

The chain recombines TRBV9 with TRBJ1-4, with D perhaps TRBD1 (6 bases). V shed 0 bases and J shed 8 bases, with 14 bases lying between them. Per the germline V gene, CDR1 is SGDLS and CDR2 is YYNGEE. The CDR3 is made up of 15 amino acids. The CDR3 loop is CASSVVGRGEEKLFF. CDR3 bases: TGTGCCAGCAGCGTAGTAGGCAGGGGTGAGGAAAAACTGTTTTTT.

This sequence joins TRBV25-1 and TRBJ1-3; tentatively, D is TRBD1 (6 bases). The CDR3 covers 15 residues. V was pared by 6 bases and J by 8 bases, with 20 bases between. Germline lookup yields CDR1 MGHDK and CDR2 SYGVNS. CDR3 in DNA: TGTGCCAGCAGCCCCAGGGGCCGCATGAGGGACACCATATATTTT. Translated: CASSPRGRMRDTIYF.

V gene TRBV19 combines with J gene TRBJ2-5; 9 nucleotides line up with TRBD1. Germline V gives CDR1 LNHDA, CDR2 SQIVND (reference sequence). This CDR3 spans 16 amino acids. V shed 1 base and J 4 bases; nucleotides not matched to a gene: 7. This chain's CDR3 is CASSIGSGTGTETQYF. The CDR3 DNA is TGTGCCAGTAGTATAGGATCCGGGACAGGGACAGAGACCCAGTACTTC.

V and J are TRBV27 and TRBJ2-7, with TRBD2 as a possible D gene (5 bases). Germline assignment: CDR1 MNHEY and CDR2 SMNVEV (reference sequence). The ends were cut back, 7 bases at V and 3 bases at J, with 22 bases in the middle. This CDR3 has 16 amino acids. CDR3: CASTPLGEAGDYEQYF. CDR3 in DNA: TGTGCCAGCACCCCCCTGGGCGAGGCCGGGGACTACGAGCAGTACTTC.

This clone was seen a handful of times. The gene calls are TRBV7-7 and TRBJ1-1, with 8 bases aligning to TRBD1. Per the germline V gene, CDR1 is SSHAT and CDR2 is FNYEAQ (reference sequence). V lost 5 bases and J lost 4; bases outside the gene matches: 6. This CDR3 contains 14 residues. Here the CDR3 DNA reads TGTGCCAGCAGCCCAGGACAGGGAAGCACTGAAGCTTTCTTT. It encodes CASSPGQGSTEAFF.

This chain connects TRBV4-1 to TRBJ2-2; D is possibly TRBD2 (5 bases). The CDR3 runs 15 residues. V was shortened by 1 base and J by 3 bases, with 9 bases between the two germline ends. Germline loops: CDR1 MGHRA, CDR2 YSYEKL. The CDR3 DNA is TGCGCCAGCAGCCAAGCTGGACTCTACACCGGGGAGCTGTTTTTT. Its translation: CASSQAGLYTGELFF.

The CDR3 loop reads CASSVGTGPTYEQYF. CDR3 bases: TGTGCCAGCAGCGTAGGGACAGGGCCCACCTACGAGCAGTACTTC. This chain connects TRBV9 to TRBJ2-7, with 8 bases identical to TRBD1. The CDR3 runs 15 residues. V was pared by 0 bases and J by 2 bases, with 4 bases of the junction left unmatched. From germline, CDR1 is SGDLS and CDR2 YYNGEE.

V usage is TRBV5-1 and J usage is TRBJ2-7, with D maybe TRBD2 (6 bases). V shed 4 bases and J shed 1 base, with 15 bases lying between them. The CDR3 has 15 amino acids. The V gene's germline CDR1 is SGHRS and CDR2 YFSETQ. CDR3 loop: CASSVGAGPSYEQYF. CDR3 in DNA: TGCGCCAGCAGCGTAGGAGCGGGCCCTTCCTACGAGCAGTACTTC.

This sequence joins TRBV2 and TRBJ2-1; TRBD1 might be the D (6 bases). The V and J ends lost 2 bases and 2 bases respectively, with 10 bases between them. CDR1 SNHLY and CDR2 FYNNEI come from the germline V gene. This CDR3 region has 15 residues. The CDR3 here is CASSEQGTTYNEQFF. DNA of the CDR3: TGTGCCAGCAGTGAACAGGGGACGACCTACAATGAGCAGTTCTTC.

The V call is TRBV30, the J call TRBJ1-1; D unresolved. There are 12 residues in the CDR3. V dropped 5 bases and J dropped 1 base, with 8 bases sitting between them. Germline CDR1 reads GTSNPN; CDR2 reads SVGIG (reference sequence). In DNA, the CDR3 is TGTGCCTGGGATCGGGGGAACACTGAAGCTTTCTTT. Its translation is CAWDRGNTEAFF.

V and J are TRBV3-1 (or the pseudogene TRBV3-2) and TRBJ2-1; TRBD2 matches at 15 bases. The CDR3 has 18 amino acids. The V segment lost 4 bases and the J segment 4 bases; nucleotides outside the gene matches: 8. Germline V gives CDR1 LGHDT, CDR2 YNNKEL (reference sequence). This chain's CDR3 is CASSPPRGLAGGYNEQFF. The CDR3 DNA follows: TGTGCCAGCAGCCCACCGAGGGGACTAGCGGGGGGATACAATGAGCAGTTCTTC.

The genes are TRBV19 and TRBJ2-4; D might be TRBD2 (6 bases). The CDR3 is 15 amino acids. The germline V gene has CDR1 LNHDA and CDR2 SQIVND (reference sequence). The V and J ends lost 4 bases and 9 bases respectively, with 19 bases between them. In nucleotides, the CDR3 is TGTGCCAGTAGTAAGGAGGGCAGCCTACAAGGCATTCAGTACTTC. This translates into CASSKEGSLQGIQYF.

The CDR3: CASSLGVFGTGGLDEQFF. CDR3 coding DNA: TGTGCCAGCAGCTTAGGAGTTTTCGGGACAGGGGGTTTGGATGAGCAGTTCTTC. V gene TRBV11-3 combines with J gene TRBJ2-1, with 11 positions matching TRBD1. Losses at the gene ends were 1 base for V and 8 bases for J; bases not matched to a gene: 13. The germline V gene encodes CDR1 SGHNT and CDR2 YENEEA. The CDR3 is made up of 18 amino acids.

V is TRBV2 and J is TRBJ2-2; perhaps TRBD2 as D (5 bases). V lost 7 bases and J lost 2, with 11 bases in between. The CDR3 runs 14 residues. The germline V gene encodes CDR1 SNHLY and CDR2 FYNNEI. CDR3 amino acids: CASKFTGNTGELFF. The CDR3, as DNA: TGTGCCAGCAAATTCACGGGAAACACCGGGGAGCTGTTTTTT.

The J gene is TRBJ2-1, the V gene TRBV7-9, with 14 bases aligning to TRBD2. The CDR3 runs to 14 residues. In germline, CDR1 is SEHNR, CDR2 FQNEAQ (reference sequence). With V trimmed by 4 bases and J by 13 bases, 6 bases remained unmatched. The CDR3 nucleotides read TGTGCCAGCAGCTCGGGACTAGCGGGAGTTAGTCAGTTCTTC. Protein sequence: CASSSGLAGVSQFF.

The rearrangement joins TRBV5-6 to TRBJ2-3, with 9 bases matching TRBD2. Germline CDR1 is SGHDT and CDR2 is YYEEEE. The junction had 12 bases not matched to a gene; V was cut back by 4 bases and J by 0 bases. The CDR3 is 18 amino acids. The CDR3 DNA follows: TGTGCCAGCAGCCCCCCCAGGACTAGCGCGTACAGCACAGATACGCAGTATTTT. It translates to CASSPPRTSAYSTDTQYF. The entire variable domain, with the rest obtained from reference TRBV5-6 and TRBJ2-3, is as follows: DAGVTQSPTHLIKTRGQQVTLRCSPKSGHDTVSWYQQALGQGPQFIFQYYEEEERQRGNFPDRFSGHQFPNYSSELNVNALLLGDSALYLCASSPPRTSAYSTDTQYFGPGTRLTVL.

The V call is TRBV5-5, the J call TRBJ1-1, with TRBD1 matching over 7 bases. Germline CDR1 SGHKS, CDR2 YYEKEE (reference sequence). This CDR3 has 12 residues. V shed 2 bases and J 9 bases; nucleotides not matched to a gene: 4. CDR3 in amino acids: CASSLDRVKAFF. CDR3 DNA: TGTGCCAGCAGCTTAGACAGGGTGAAAGCTTTCTTT.

The chain is built from TRBV12-5 and TRBJ1-5; 10 positions match TRBD1. With 1 base clipped from V and 6 bases from J, the junction kept 6 bases outside the gene matches. This CDR3 region has 16 residues. Germline V gives CDR1 LGHNT, CDR2 FRNRAP. DNA of the CDR3: TGTGCTAGTGGTTTGGCGACCGGACAGGGGGGTCAGCCCCAGCATTTT. This translates into CASGLATGQGGQPQHF.

V is TRBV28 and J is TRBJ1-2; 9 nucleotides line up with TRBD1. Looked up from germline, CDR1 is MDHEN and CDR2 is SYDVKM. Losses at the gene ends were 6 bases for V and 7 bases for J; bases not matched to a gene: 9. This CDR3 is 14 amino acids long. This CDR3 is CASRAQGASRGYTF. As DNA, the CDR3 is TGTGCCAGCAGGGCACAGGGGGCTAGCCGTGGCTACACCTTC.

The genes are TRBV18 and TRBJ1-5; tentative D call: TRBD1 (5 bases). Trimming took off 5 bases at V and 5 bases at J, with 13 bases between the two ends. This CDR3 contains 14 residues. CDR1 is KGHSH and CDR2 is LQKENI in the germline V gene. As DNA, the CDR3 is TGTGCCAGCTCAATGGGGCAGGGTGATCAGCCCCAGCATTTT. Translated, it gives CASSMGQGDQPQHF.

The chain combines TRBV9 with TRBJ2-7; 11 nucleotides match TRBD1. The CDR3 covers 15 residues. Germline V gene sequence: CDR1 SGDLS, CDR2 YYNGEE. With 3 bases clipped from V and 3 bases from J, the junction kept 5 bases outside the gene matches. The CDR3 spells CASSAADRGLYEQYF. CDR3 nucleotide sequence: TGTGCCAGCAGCGCGGCGGACAGGGGGCTCTACGAGCAGTACTTC.

The chain couples TRBV5-1 to TRBJ2-3, with 11 bases fitting TRBD2. The trim removed 5 bases at V and 4 bases at J, leaving 6 bases unmatched. Germline assignment: CDR1 SGHRS and CDR2 YFSETQ. The CDR3 runs to 15 residues. CDR3 sequence: CASRTGTSGADTQYF. The CDR3 DNA reads TGCGCCAGCAGAACCGGGACTAGCGGCGCAGATACGCAGTATTTT.

The chain couples TRBV5-1 to TRBJ1-4; the D gene is possibly TRBD1 (5 bases). CDR1 and CDR2 (germline): SGHRS, YFSETQ. Between the trimmed V and J ends, which lost 0 bases and 3 bases, there was a span of 9 bases. This CDR3 comprises 15 residues. The CDR3 nucleotides are TGCGCCAGCAGCTTGGGACAGTTGGCTAATGAAAAACTGTTTTTT. This sequence encodes CASSLGQLANEKLFF.

V is TRBV6-5 and J is TRBJ2-1; 7 bases line up with TRBD2. The CDR3 sequence is 14 residues long. The J segment lost 0 bases and the V segment lost 6 bases, leaving 2 bases of the junction unmatched. Germline lookup yields CDR1 MNHEY and CDR2 SVGAGI. CDR3 sequence (DNA): TGTGCCAGCAGCCCGGGGGGCTCCTACAATGAGCAGTTCTTC. It translates to CASSPGGSYNEQFF.

The chain links TRBV27 to TRBJ1-6; tentative D call: TRBD1 (6 bases). The ends were cut back, 7 bases at V and 9 bases at J, with 19 bases in the middle. The CDR3 extends over 15 amino acids. Germline V gives CDR1 MNHEY, CDR2 SMNVEV (reference sequence). The CDR3 DNA follows: TGTGCCAGCACCGTAGAAGGGGGGGTAGGTTCACCCCTCCACTTT. Translated, it gives CASTVEGGVGSPLHF.

The chain employs TRBV30 and TRBJ1-5, with a tentative D call TRBD1 (6 bases). Germline CDR1 and CDR2: GTSNPN and SVGIG (reference sequence). Trimming pared 4 bases from V and 5 bases from J, leaving 12 bases between. This CDR3 has 13 residues. CDR3 DNA sequence: TGTGCCTGGAACATACAGGGCGATCAGCCCCAGCATTTT. Its protein product is CAWNIQGDQPQHF. Combining the CDR3 with reference TRBV30 and TRBJ1-5 gives the whole variable domain SQTIHQWPATLVQPVGSPLSLECTVEGTSNPNLYWYRQAAGRGLQLLFYSVGIGQISSEVPQNLSASRPQDRQFILSSKKLLLSDSGFYLCAWNIQGDQPQHFGDGTRLSIL.

The chain recombines TRBV7-2 with TRBJ1-2; D not certain. The germline V gene encodes CDR1 SGHTA and CDR2 FQGNSA. V gave up 2 bases and J gave up 0 bases, with 7 bases separating them. The CDR3 sequence is 14 residues long. The CDR3 DNA is TGTGCCAGCAGCTTACAGCAGGCTAACTATGGCTACACCTTC. Translation gives CASSLQQANYGYTF.

This chain uses TRBV6-1 with TRBJ1-1; TRBD1 agrees at 9 bases. V shed 2 bases and J 3 bases; nucleotides not matched to a gene: 7. This CDR3 has 16 amino acids. Germline lookup yields CDR1 MNHNS and CDR2 SASEGT. CDR3 DNA sequence: TGTGCCAGCAGTGAACGAGTGGGACAGGGATACACTGAAGCTTTCTTT. Translated, it gives CASSERVGQGYTEAFF.

The chain carries TRBV24-1 and TRBJ2-1, with D tentatively TRBD1 (6 bases). This CDR3 has 13 amino acids. Trimming took 3 bases from V and 7 from J, leaving 9 bases between them. Germline assignment: CDR1 KGHDR and CDR2 SFDVKD. This CDR3 is CATSDPTGNEQFF. The CDR3 DNA follows: TGTGCCACCAGTGATCCTACAGGGAATGAGCAGTTCTTC.